The 8 T cell receptor beta chains below were found in one sample sequenced in a study of blood T cells in healthy people across ages. Combining a sample-barcoded 5' primer with a J-beta primer mix, a second PCR ran for 7 to 11 cycles. TCRdb analysed the 5' RACE reads with MiXCR anew, one entry per CDR3 protein. The top ten hold less than 8% of the sample, which has about 1,400,000 distinct CDR3 sequences, around two fifths seen once. What was sequenced was blood. These receptors originate from a woman aged 18-29 years in good health.

The chain recombines TRBV7-2 with TRBJ2-7; tentative D call: TRBD2 (5 bases). The germline gives CDR1 SGHTA, CDR2 FQGNSA. V shed 1 base and J shed 2 bases, with 15 bases lying between them. This CDR3 is built from 16 residues. CDR3 protein: CASSLVGSVGTYEQYF. Written as DNA, the CDR3 is TGTGCCAGCAGCTTAGTAGGCAGCGTCGGGACCTACGAGCAGTACTTC.

The chain carries TRBV27 and TRBJ1-1; D may be TRBD1 (5 bases). This CDR3 contains 14 residues. Germline V gene lookup returns CDR1 MNHEY and CDR2 SMNVEV (reference sequence). V gave up 2 bases and J gave up 0 bases, with 7 bases separating them. The CDR3 spells CASSLNRMNTEAFF. For the CDR3, the DNA is TGTGCCAGCAGTTTAAACAGGATGAACACTGAAGCTTTCTTT.

This chain uses TRBV10-3 with TRBJ1-1, with D possibly matching TRBD1 (6 bases). V gave up 4 bases and J gave up 6 bases, with 9 bases separating them. The CDR3 is 12 amino acids. The germline V gene has CDR1 ENHRY and CDR2 SYGVKD. The CDR3 bases are TGTGCCATCAGTGGGGACATCTCTGAAGCTTTCTTT. This translates into CAISGDISEAFF.

The J gene is TRBJ1-1, the V gene TRBV6-4; 7 positions match TRBD1. Germline V gives CDR1 MRHNA, CDR2 SNTAGT. CDR3 length: 13 residues. The ends lost 1 base at V and 7 bases at J; junction bases unmatched: 3. CDR3 region: CASSDWQGGEAFF. CDR3 bases: TGTGCCAGCAGTGACTGGCAGGGGGGTGAAGCTTTCTTT.

This clonotype was seen only a few times. V usage is TRBV6-5 and J usage is TRBJ2-4, with 8 nucleotides matching TRBD1. Losses at the gene ends were 2 bases for V and 13 bases for J; bases not matched to a gene: 13. The CDR3 loop spans 15 amino acids. CDR1 MNHEY and CDR2 SVGAGI come from the germline V gene. The CDR3 nucleotides are TGTGCCAGCAGTTACCAACCGGGACAGGCTTGGGAGCAGTACTTC. It codes for CASSYQPGQAWEQYF.

Comments on this clonotype: No DNA is shown, since the ends of the CDR3 on it are uncertain; the CDR3 is the one TCRdb lists. This chain joins TRBV28 and TRBJ2-5; TRBD1, as called in the table, went unchecked against the DNA. Germline V lookup: CDR1 MDHEN, CDR2 SYDVKM. The CDR3 sequence runs 16 residues, both termini included. CDR3 sequence: CASSTSGQGFQETQYF.

This clonotype was observed a handful of times. The gene calls are TRBV6-1 and TRBJ1-1, with 7 bases lining up with TRBD1. The germline CDR1 and CDR2 sequences are MNHNS and SASEGT. Trimming cost V 11 bases and J 1 base; bases outside gene matches: 13. The CDR3 extends over 15 amino acids. The CDR3 loop is CAGLEGGAGNTEAFF. CDR3 DNA: TGTGCCGGTCTCGAAGGGGGCGCGGGGAACACTGAAGCTTTCTTT.

This chain uses TRBV2 with TRBJ2-2, with D hard to call. This CDR3 region has 15 residues. Germline CDR1 SNHLY, CDR2 FYNNEI. V dropped 5 bases and J dropped 3 bases, with 13 bases sitting between them. The DNA of the CDR3 is TGTGCCAGCAGTATAGCCCATACAGACACCGGGGAGCTGTTTTTT. Translation gives CASSIAHTDTGELFF.